These 18 T cell receptor beta chains were sequenced from one sample in a study of Ad26.COV2.S vaccination and SARS-CoV-2 variants. Profiling relied on immunoSEQ multiplex PCR, and the TCRdb table lists in-frame clones only, not all of them. The data contain about 350,000 clones, about 92% of them singletons. Sequenced material: peripheral blood, taken after recovery from COVID-19. Receptors originate from a human donor who had recovered from COVID-19.

The chain is built from TRBV7-5 and TRBJ2-5; the DNA was not used to check the table's D call, TRBD2. TRBV7-5 is a known pseudogene. The CDR3 loop spans 21 amino acids. The CDR3 DNA sequence: TGTGCCAGAAGCCCACAAACGGGACTAGCGGGGGGCCCCGTCCTACAAGAGACCCAGTACTTC. Translation gives CARSPQTGLAGGPVLQETQYF.

This sequence joins TRBV3-1 (or the pseudogene TRBV3-2) and TRBJ2-6; possible D gene TRBD2, 5 bases. The CDR3 runs to 18 residues. Germline V gene sequence: CDR1 LGHDT, CDR2 YNNKEL (reference sequence). V was trimmed by 6 bases and J by 4 bases, leaving 22 bases between them. The CDR3 loop reads CASSQTLALSSGANVLTF. In nucleotides, the CDR3 is TGTGCCAGCAGTCAGACCCTAGCCCTGTCCTCCGGGGCCAACGTCCTGACTTTC.

The rearrangement uses TRBV7-2 and TRBJ2-3; a weak D match, TRBD2 (5 bases). V lost 6 bases and J lost 6, with 16 bases in between. The CDR3 loop spans 14 amino acids. The germline gives CDR1 SGHTA, CDR2 FQGNSA. CDR3 nucleotide sequence: TGTGCCAGCAGAGCCGGGATTAGCTCCGATACGCAGTATTTT. It codes for CASRAGISSDTQYF.

The chain is built from TRBV7-2 and TRBJ2-2, with 9 bases fitting TRBD1. The CDR3 has 19 residues. Germline CDR1 and CDR2: SGHTA and FQGNSA. The V and J ends lost 2 bases and 3 bases, in that order; junction bases with no gene match: 13. DNA for the CDR3: TGTGCCAGCAGCTTAAGGGGGGGACAGGGAGCGACGTACACCGGGGAGCTGTTTTTT. It translates to CASSLRGGQGATYTGELFF.

V is TRBV25-1 and J is TRBJ2-7, with no clear D. The germline V and J ends were trimmed by 1 base and 3 bases, with 4 bases remaining between them. CDR3 length equals 12 residues. Per the germline V gene, CDR1 is MGHDK and CDR2 is SYGVNS. CDR3 nucleotide sequence: TGTGCCAGCAGTGAATGGAACTACGAGCAGTACTTC. Translation gives CASSEWNYEQYF.

This chain connects TRBV9 to TRBJ2-5, with D perhaps assigned TRBD1 or TRBD2 (5 bases each). This CDR3 has 15 amino acids. Germline V lookup: CDR1 SGDLS, CDR2 YYNGEE. Trimming took 0 bases from V and 5 from J, leaving 14 bases between them. CDR3 DNA: TGTGCCAGCAGCGTAGATCCCCGGGGCGGGGAGACCCAGTACTTC. Translated: CASSVDPRGGETQYF. The full variable domain, its missing parts supplied by reference TRBV9 and TRBJ2-5, is DSGVTQTPKHLITATGQRVTLRCSPRSGDLSVYWYQQSLDQGLQFLIQYYNGEERAKGNILERFSAQQFPDLHSELNLSSLELGDSALYFCASSVDPRGGETQYFGPGTRLLVL.

This rearrangement joins TRBV5-1 to TRBJ2-7; weak D call: TRBD1 (6 bases). The CDR3 spans 14 residues. Germline loops: CDR1 SGHRS, CDR2 YFSETQ. V was shortened by 0 bases and J by 5 bases, with 12 bases between the two germline ends. The CDR3 loop reads CASSLASYRDEQYF. The DNA of the CDR3 is TGCGCCAGCAGCTTGGCCTCCTACAGGGACGAGCAGTACTTC.

The rearrangement uses TRBV6-5 and TRBJ2-7, with 9 bases lining up with TRBD2. Germline CDR1 reads MNHEY; CDR2 reads SVGAGI. Trimming removed 5 bases from V and 3 bases from J; junction bases left unmatched: 8. The CDR3 is made up of 15 amino acids. The CDR3 spells CASSRVSGGYYEQYF. The CDR3, as DNA: TGTGCCAGCAGTCGGGTCAGCGGGGGGTACTACGAGCAGTACTTC.

The chain joins TRBV27 to TRBJ1-2; D is perhaps TRBD1 (6 bases). Trimming shortened V by 6 bases and J by 8 bases, and 16 bases separated the two germline ends. This CDR3 has 13 amino acids. Germline assignment: CDR1 MNHEY and CDR2 SMNVEV (reference sequence). CDR3 sequence (DNA): TGTGCCAGCAGAGGGGGACCTATGTTAGGCTACACCTTC. Protein product: CASRGGPMLGYTF.

This sequence joins TRBV29-1 and TRBJ2-3; TRBD2 matches 15 bases. The CDR3 totals 17 residues. Germline trimming cut 5 bases from V and 1 base from J; bases unmatched to any gene: 7. Germline CDR1 reads SQVTM; CDR2 reads ANQGSEA. The CDR3 reads CSVRGTSGGSGTDTQYF. CDR3 DNA sequence: TGCAGCGTTCGCGGGACTAGCGGGGGGTCTGGCACAGATACGCAGTATTTT.

The rearrangement links TRBV4-2 to TRBJ1-4, with a weak D call TRBD1 (5 bases). CDR3 length: 15 residues. Trimming took 2 bases from V and 7 from J, leaving 14 bases between them. Germline V gives CDR1 LGHNA, CDR2 YNFKEQ. The CDR3 protein is CASSQPTGRGEKLFF. The CDR3 DNA sequence: TGTGCCAGCAGCCAACCGACGGGACGAGGTGAAAAACTGTTTTTT.

The chain is built from TRBV13 and TRBJ2-2, with 11 bases fitting TRBD2. CDR1 is PRHDT and CDR2 is FYEKMQ in the germline V gene (reference sequence). The CDR3 runs 15 residues. With 4 bases clipped from V and 13 bases from J, the junction kept 11 bases outside the gene matches. CDR3 residues: CASSSLAGGTGLLFF. The CDR3, as DNA: TGTGCCAGCAGCTCCCTAGCGGGGGGAACCGGATTGCTGTTTTTT.

This clone was counted a few times. This chain connects TRBV2 to TRBJ1-1; 7 bases match TRBD1. The germline V gene has CDR1 SNHLY and CDR2 FYNNEI. The CDR3 loop spans 15 amino acids. The V and J ends lost 5 bases and 2 bases, in that order; junction bases with no gene match: 8. CDR3 sequence reads: CASSWGQILNTEAFF. The CDR3 DNA reads TGTGCCAGCAGTTGGGGACAGATTCTAAACACTGAAGCTTTCTTT.

This chain joins TRBV9 and TRBJ2-1; TRBD2 aligns across 7 bases. Germline V CDR1 and CDR2: SGDLS, YYNGEE. CDR3 size: 16 residues. V shed 4 bases and J 10 bases; nucleotides not matched to a gene: 17. CDR3 coding DNA: TGTGCCAGCAGCCCGACGGGAGGACGTAGCGGTTTGGAGCAGTTCTTC. Its translation is CASSPTGGRSGLEQFF.

This clone has just one count. The rearrangement links TRBV24-1 to TRBJ1-2; D is ambiguous. The CDR3 is 14 residues long. Trimming pared 4 bases from V and 2 bases from J, leaving 10 bases between. The germline V gene encodes CDR1 KGHDR and CDR2 SFDVKD. This CDR3 is CATSEATLNYGYTF. Written as DNA, the CDR3 is TGTGCCACCAGTGAAGCAACCTTGAACTATGGCTACACCTTC.

The chain uses TRBV5-3 and TRBJ2-7; D possibly matches TRBD1 or TRBD2 (6 bases each). TRBV5-3 is assigned to the ORF class and has an uncertain function. This CDR3 is 14 amino acids long. V lost 5 bases and J 1 base, leaving 13 bases between the germline ends. This chain's CDR3 is CARRRGDGSYEQYF. DNA of the CDR3: TGTGCCAGAAGAAGGGGGGACGGGTCCTACGAGCAGTACTTC.

This clone has only a few counts. The rearrangement joins TRBV4-1 to TRBJ2-2, with D perhaps given as TRBD1 or TRBD2 (6 bases each). V was pared by 4 bases and J by 4 bases, with 22 bases between. Germline loops: CDR1 MGHRA, CDR2 YSYEKL. The CDR3 loop spans 18 amino acids. As DNA, the CDR3 is TGCGCCAGCAGCCCCGGGACCCCCCGAGGAGGGGGCACCGGGGAGCTGTTTTTT. Encoded protein: CASSPGTPRGGGTGELFF.

The V gene is TRBV5-3, the J gene TRBJ1-5, with D perhaps matching TRBD1 (6 bases). TRBV5-3 is noted as an ORF with a role that remains uncertain. This CDR3 comprises 15 residues. V was pared by 3 bases and J by 5 bases, with 15 bases between. The CDR3 DNA reads TGTGCCAGAAGCTCTATCGACAGGAAGTATCAGCCCCAGCATTTT. Translating it yields CARSSIDRKYQPQHF.